The source of this TCR beta chain is a study of cytomegalovirus exposure and HLA in healthy donors (dated by TCRdb to 2016 to 2017). About the investigation overall: An earlier analysis of 587 of the donors reported approximately 260 Gb of sequence data and 117 million unique TCR beta sequences obtained from approximately 180 million T cells. An early release that covered several hundred HLA-typed donors contained approximately 300 gigabases of sequencing data and about 84 million unique TCR sequences. Of the 300 to 450 genotyped donors, approximately 80% fell in the genetic ancestry cluster associated with self-reported Caucasian donors. The study aimed to test whether signatures of past pathogen exposure could be identified by cataloging public T cell receptors. The study profiled the T cell repertoires of more than 500 subjects by immunosequencing and related them to cytomegalovirus serostatus. Besides the first cohort of approximately 710 subjects, a separate validation cohort made up of 120 different subjects was used. The study combined high-throughput TCR immunosequencing, statistical association of individual TCRs with disease status, and machine learning to predict cytomegalovirus infection status. To study patterns of TCR occurrence, a later analysis re-analyzed previously published TCR beta repertoires from around 660 donors and added high-resolution HLA genotyping. In the later analysis, no new phenotypic data were used to find candidate immune exposures; instead, reliance was placed on TCR beta sequences and their occurrence across donors. An earlier analysis of 587 of the donors used high-throughput TCR beta sequencing to judge whether each TCR beta V gene segment behaved as functional or pseudogenic. Donor age, sex, ethnicity and CMV serostatus were collected together with the repertoire data. A later genetic analysis took genome-wide SNP genotypes for 398 of the 666 donors and used that subset as a discovery cohort. Every discovery cohort repertoire had been produced on one sequencing platform. HLA typing covered class I and class II loci at four-digit resolution. Typing coverage differed by locus: A, B, C, DRB1 and DQB1 were typed in about 629-640 donors, DQA1 in 500 to 550, DPA1 in 600 to 610, and DPB1 in around 490. About five DR-DQ haplotypes were treated as single units for association and clustering because of strong linkage in the cohort. Among 398 genotyped donors of the cohort, an average of approximately 240,000 unique TCR beta nucleotide sequences were sequenced per donor, 15% to 20% of them non-productive.

The CDR3 contains 16 residues, cysteine and phenylalanine counted. Kept here is only the CDR3 DNA, which spans 48 bases and is read in frame from base 1. The germline V gene provides CDR1 SGHRS and CDR2 YFSETQ. The V end gives up 3 bases and the J end 2 bases, leaving 7 bases in the junction not matched to a gene. A single count supports this clone. The specificity of this receptor is unknown. Base qualities are not recorded, but no much larger clone differs from it by a single base. On the study overall, not on this receptor specifically: The presence/absence analyses assumed that sequencing depth was roughly uniform across donors, and that assumption may not be true. When HLA alleles, especially DR and DQ, strongly co-occurred, TCR associations were difficult to assign to individual alleles. At a false discovery rate of 0.05, a later analysis linked approximately 18,000 TCR beta sequences to specific HLA alleles. It was suggested by the authors that the approach could potentially be generalized to other disease states and immunological phenotypes. Only TCR beta chains were sequenced in this cohort, and the absence of alpha or paired-chain data limited detectable features. A further reported finding was that TCR beta sequences accurately predicted the HLA-A and HLA-B alleles for most subjects in the first cohort. Some IMGT-functional V segments, including TRBV6-2 and TRBV6-3, could not be told apart with the 87-base-pair reads, so those segments were excluded. In an earlier analysis of approximately 590 of the donors, most TCR beta V segments were observed in productive rearrangements about 87% or about 30% of the time, broadly matching IMGT annotations. Three of the identified cytomegalovirus-associated TCR beta chains were confirmed in vitro to be specific for cytomegalovirus antigens. The study gave a list of under 200 TCR beta chains associated with cytomegalovirus. The only immune exposure information available for the cohort was CMV serostatus. V-gene and J-gene trimming of TCR beta chains was associated with a missense DCLRE1C variant in a later genetic analysis, and the association was replicated in an independent cohort. Linkage disequilibrium might explain the correlated functional status among segregating V segments, but an unknown experimental factor could not be ruled out. A later analysis reported that several top co-occurrence clusters appeared linked to parvovirus B19, influenza, CMV and Epstein-Barr virus. In both the original and validation cohorts, the classifier was reported to diagnose cytomegalovirus status with high specificity and sensitivity. HLA typing was unavailable for some donors at each locus, so association tests used only the typed subset. A cluster of highly shared sequence variants was judged likely to represent a technical artifact of the sequencing pipeline. About 17 rarely observed V segments, including chromosome 9 orphons, were excluded from the earlier analysis of a few hundred of the donors because counts were too low. In a later analysis, the rate of TCR association differed among HLA loci, with DRB1 alleles having the most associated TCRs and HLA-C alleles having the fewest. In a later analysis, HLA-associated TCR beta chains were found to be more clonally expanded and to have lower generation probabilities than equally common non-associated chains. According to a later analysis, most CMV-associated TCR beta chains appeared to be HLA-restricted, and the HLA associations seemed to be driven largely by CMV exposure. Compared with the 666-donor mean, donors in an Asian-associated ancestry cluster had fewer N-insertions in productive TCRs, according to a later genetic analysis. Across donors, most TCR sequences were observed very rarely, whereas some public TCRs were present in many individuals.

Library preparation employed the immunoSEQ multiplex PCR assay. For the multiplex PCR, a mixture combining 60 forward primers for TCR Vbeta segments and 13 reverse primers for TCR Jbeta segments was used. A multiplex PCR assay on genomic DNA amplified the CDR3 region of rearranged TCR beta genes. On the Illumina HiSeq System, the amplified TCR beta libraries were sequenced as 87-base-pair reads. In the paper's pipeline: Across the 500 to 700 repertoires, a later analysis counted some 81 million unique TCR beta chains, some 11 million of which were shared by at least two donors. Raw reads were error-corrected and collapsed into unique sequences with a nearest-neighbor algorithm that merged closely related sequences to remove PCR and sequencing errors. V, D and J gene segments were assigned by aligning CDR3 sequences to IMGT reference sequences. For a sequence to be retained, a match of at least six nucleotides to both a V gene segment and a J gene segment was required. Rearrangements were classified as productive when the CDR3 lacked stop codons and remained in frame with V and J, and all other rearrangements were classified as non-productive. Following IMGT convention, CDR3 was defined as the stretch from the second conserved V-encoded cysteine up to the conserved J-encoded phenylalanine. Sequences without an unambiguous match to a single V gene segment were excluded from the earlier analysis of approximately 560 of the donors. An earlier analysis of several hundred of the donors called V segments functional above 56.7% productive rearrangements and segregating when the between-donor standard deviation exceeded 5%. A statistical classification framework was developed to diagnose cytomegalovirus status using the catalog of TCR beta chain sequences. A later analysis assigned V and J genes by comparing TCR nucleotide sequences with IMGT/GENE-DB human TR gene sequences. The TCRdist pipeline was used in a later analysis to assign CDR3 sequences and most-parsimonious VDJ recombination scenarios. In a later analysis, each TCR beta chain was defined by its CDR3 amino acid sequence together with its V-gene family, and reads without a unique V-gene family were excluded. In a later analysis, 450 to 600 highly shared, low-generation-probability nucleotide sequences were removed to address suspected cross-contamination and a sequencing artifact. A later analysis calculated a clonal expansion index for each public chain from normalized within-repertoire ranks of inferred template counts. Generation probabilities in a later analysis came from a VDJ recombination model fitted to out-of-frame rearrangements, and those results were checked against IGoR. In a later analysis, hypergeometric tests were used to score TCR-TCR, TCR-HLA and TCR-CMV co-occurrence, with a repertoire-size bias correction applied to TCR pairs. In a later analysis, false discovery rates were estimated by permuting HLA or CMV assignments 20 times. In a later analysis, co-occurring TCRs were grouped using DBSCAN, and TCRdist sequence similarity was added for clustering within HLA-allele-positive subsets. Repertoires with fewer than 30,000 or more than 120,000 public chains, plus five repertoires with anomalous nucleotide sharing, were excluded from co-occurrence clustering. Imported from immuneACCESS, the table was reduced by TCRdb to in-frame sequences with V and J called. These copies leave out some clones; in studies compared against another copy, an unresolved V gene accounts for under half, and the cause of the remainder is not known. V and J calls and clone size are as listed in that table; D and trimming were resolved from the DNA. A total of 150,000 to 180,000 clones appear in this sample, approximately 86% of them only once. The ten largest clones represent under 7.5% of the sample.

The cohort consisted of 666 healthy bone marrow donors. Cohort members were all nominally healthy when sampled, although unrecorded immune exposures were likely present. The donor tested CMV seropositive and was one of the 289 seropositive cohort members. A peripheral blood sample was provided by each donor, and peripheral blood mononuclear cells were used for TCR beta sequencing. The Qiagen DNeasy Blood Extraction Kit was used to extract genomic DNA from the blood cell samples. The rearrangement joined TRBV5-1 to TRBJ2-3, and TRBD2 matches 9 of the central bases. Sequenced sample: PBMCs. The source of this sequence is a woman in her 50s in good health and CMV-seropositive. The CDR3 reads CASSSQTSGITDTQYF. The nucleotide sequence reads as follows: TGCGCCAGCAGCTCCCAGACTAGCGGAATCACAGATACGCAGTATTTT.